A single sample gave rise to the 17 T cell receptor beta chains below, sequenced in a study of cytomegalovirus exposure and HLA in healthy donors. The study ran its PCR with 60 Vbeta and 13 Jbeta primers. Profiling relied on immunoSEQ multiplex PCR, and the TCRdb table lists in-frame clones only, not all of them. Here the sample spans about 160,000 clones, 86% being singletons. The sample consisted of PBMCs. The receptor set was obtained from a woman aged 18-30 years in good health and CMV-seronegative.

The J gene is TRBJ1-5, the V gene TRBV19, with 7 bases that match TRBD1. The germline CDR1 and CDR2 sequences are LNHDA and SQIVND (reference sequence). V shed 8 bases, J shed 2 bases, and the junction held 9 bases outside the gene matches. This CDR3 region has 15 residues. The CDR3 DNA reads as TGTGCCAGTGGTCGACAGGGAAGGGGCAATCAGCCCCAGCATTTT. Translation gives CASGRQGRGNQPQHF.

The chain couples TRBV18 to TRBJ2-7, with TRBD2 as a possible D gene (5 bases). Germline assignment: CDR1 KGHSH and CDR2 LQKENI. V lost 3 bases, J lost 3 bases, and 18 bases lay in between. The CDR3 contains 16 residues. CDR3 loop: CASSPPGSSRNYEQYF. CDR3 nucleotide sequence: TGTGCCAGCTCACCCCCGGGGTCTAGCCGAAACTACGAGCAGTACTTC. Full variable domain (remainder filled in from reference TRBV18 and TRBJ2-7): NAGVMQNPRHLVRRRGQEARLRCSPMKGHSHVYWYRQLPEEGLKFMVYLQKENIIDESGMPKERFSAEFPKEGPSILRIQQVVRGDSAAYFCASSPPGSSRNYEQYFGPGTRLTVT.

This clone is a singleton in its sample. The chain joins TRBV7-2 to TRBJ2-7, with 14 bases aligning to TRBD2. J was trimmed by 5 bases and V by 5 bases; bases with no gene match: 8. CDR1 SGHTA and CDR2 FQGNSA come from the germline V gene. The CDR3 sequence is 16 residues long. In DNA form, the CDR3 reads TGTGCCAGCAGCCCCAATGGACTAGCGGGGGGTAACGAGCAGTACTTC. Its protein is CASSPNGLAGGNEQYF.

The chain joins TRBV6-5 to TRBJ1-2; possible D gene TRBD1, 6 bases. This CDR3 region has 14 residues. CDR1 MNHEY and CDR2 SVGAGI come from the germline V gene. V lost 5 bases and J 2 bases, leaving 12 bases between the germline ends. The chain's CDR3 is CASSRAGANYGYTF. The CDR3 DNA follows: TGTGCCAGCAGTCGTGCAGGGGCGAACTATGGCTACACCTTC.

The rearrangement joins TRBV7-2 to TRBJ1-5; D might be TRBD1 (5 bases). The CDR3 spans 15 residues. Trimming left V 1 base short and J 2 bases short, with 9 bases between. CDR1 is SGHTA, CDR2 FQGNSA, per germline. CDR3 bases: TGTGCCAGCAGCTTAGAAGGGGTGGGCAATCAGCCCCAGCATTTT. This translates into CASSLEGVGNQPQHF.

In its sample, this clone was seen a few times. The chain joins TRBV19 to TRBJ2-1; 7 bases are a match to TRBD2. J lost 4 bases, V lost 0 bases, and 9 bases had no gene match. Germline V lookup: CDR1 LNHDA, CDR2 SQIVND (reference sequence). This CDR3 region has 17 residues. CDR3 amino acids: CASSIDLEASGYNEQFF. CDR3 bases: TGTGCCAGTAGTATAGATCTAGAGGCTAGCGGATACAATGAGCAGTTCTTC.

The rearrangement uses TRBV28 and TRBJ1-2, with 8 bases identical to TRBD1. The CDR3 totals 14 residues. V lost 6 bases and J lost 2; bases outside the gene matches: 5. Per the germline V gene, CDR1 is MDHEN and CDR2 is SYDVKM. CDR3 in amino acids: CASRSGQANYGYTF. The CDR3 DNA follows: TGTGCCAGCAGGTCGGGACAGGCCAACTATGGCTACACCTTC.

The chain has TRBV18 and TRBJ2-6; possible D gene TRBD2, 5 bases. CDR3 length: 15 residues. Germline V gives CDR1 KGHSH, CDR2 LQKENI. V was trimmed by 6 bases and J by 0 bases, leaving 9 bases between them. The CDR3 nucleotides read TGTGCCAGCTCCGGGGTGATCTCTGGGGCCAACGTCCTGACTTTC. It translates to CASSGVISGANVLTF.

J is TRBJ2-3 and V is TRBV5-1, with a tentative D call TRBD1 (6 bases). There are 16 residues in the CDR3. Germline loops: CDR1 SGHRS, CDR2 YFSETQ. V was cut by 2 bases and J by 4 bases, with 17 bases left in between. The CDR3 DNA reads as TGCGCCAGCAGCTTAGTCAGGGGACCGGTCGCAGATACGCAGTATTTT. This encodes CASSLVRGPVADTQYF.

The gene calls are TRBV29-1 and TRBJ1-1; D is ambiguous. The V gene lost 7 bases and the J gene lost 1 base, with 4 bases spanning the gap. CDR3 length equals 10 residues. Per the germline V gene, CDR1 is SQVTM and CDR2 is ANQGSEA. CDR3 in DNA: TGCAGCGCAGAGAACACTGAAGCTTTCTTT. Translation: CSAENTEAFF.

This sequence joins TRBV7-6 and TRBJ2-2; D gene uncertain. Trimming removed 1 base from V and 1 base from J, with 4 bases in between. The CDR3 is made up of 14 amino acids. Germline V lookup: CDR1 SGHVS, CDR2 FNYEAQ. CDR3 coding DNA: TGTGCCAGCAGCTTAGTTCGGAACACCGGGGAGCTGTTTTTT. This encodes CASSLVRNTGELFF.

The chain uses TRBV5-1 and TRBJ1-5; D call uncertain. The CDR3 has 13 amino acids. The germline V and J ends were trimmed by 1 base and 6 bases, with 8 bases remaining between them. Germline-derived CDR1 and CDR2 are SGHRS and YFSETQ. The CDR3, as DNA: TGCGCCAGCAGCTTGACTAGCGGTCAGCCCCAGCATTTT. Amino acids: CASSLTSGQPQHF.

This rearrangement joins TRBV2 to TRBJ2-1, with 10 bases identical to TRBD2. This CDR3 spans 15 amino acids. CDR1 and CDR2 from the germline V gene are SNHLY and FYNNEI. V gave up 5 bases and J gave up 7 bases; unmatched junction bases: 8. The CDR3 sequence: CASSSLAGVRNEQFF. The CDR3 DNA reads as TGTGCCAGCAGTTCCCTAGCGGGAGTGAGAAATGAGCAGTTCTTC. The full variable domain, with the rest looked up from reference TRBV2 and TRBJ2-1, is EPEVTQTPSHQVTQMGQEVILRCVPISNHLYFYWYRQILGQKVEFLVSFYNNEISEKSEIFDDQFSVERPDGSNFTLKIRSTKLEDSAMYFCASSSLAGVRNEQFFGPGTRLTVL.

This clone showed up just once. The rearrangement links TRBV7-3 to TRBJ2-7, with 13 bases matching TRBD2. Germline V gene sequence: CDR1 SGHTA, CDR2 FQGTGA. The V gene end was trimmed by 6 bases and the J gene end by 4 bases; junction bases not matched to a gene: 6. This CDR3 contains 15 residues. The CDR3 spells CASRLTSGRQYEQYF. The CDR3 nucleotides are TGTGCCAGCAGATTGACTAGCGGGAGGCAGTACGAGCAGTACTTC. The full variable domain, with the rest looked up from reference TRBV7-3 and TRBJ2-7, is GAGVSQTPSNKVTEKGKYVELRCDPISGHTALYWYRQSLGQGPEFLIYFQGTGAADDSGLPNDRFFAVRPEGSVSTLKIQRTERGDSAVYLCASRLTSGRQYEQYFGPGTRLTVT.

The gene calls are TRBV4-1 and TRBJ2-2; 7 bases are a match to TRBD1. CDR1 and CDR2 from the germline V gene are MGHRA and YSYEKL. The trim removed 3 bases at V and 4 bases at J, leaving 2 bases unmatched. This CDR3 has 14 amino acids. CDR3 DNA sequence: TGCGCCAGCAGCCACAACAGGGGCACCGGGGAGCTGTTTTTT. Its protein product is CASSHNRGTGELFF.

The chain combines TRBV28 with TRBJ2-5, with TRBD2 identical over 8 bases. CDR3 length equals 16 residues. Looked up from germline, CDR1 is MDHEN and CDR2 is SYDVKM. The junction had 18 bases not matched to a gene; V was cut back by 4 bases and J by 11 bases. CDR3 loop: CASSSTTHAYRGGQYF. CDR3 nucleotides: TGTGCCAGCAGTTCCACTACTCACGCGTATCGCGGGGGGCAGTACTTC.

This chain joins TRBV30 and TRBJ2-5; 7 positions match TRBD1. The DNA end is a closer match to TRBJ2-7, so the J assignment may be wrong. The CDR3 totals 14 residues. Per germline, CDR1 GTSNPN and CDR2 SVGIG (reference sequence). This CDR3 reads CAWSLGTDPYEQYF. In DNA, the CDR3 is TGTGCCTGGAGTTTAGGGACAGATCCCTACGAGCAGTACTTC.